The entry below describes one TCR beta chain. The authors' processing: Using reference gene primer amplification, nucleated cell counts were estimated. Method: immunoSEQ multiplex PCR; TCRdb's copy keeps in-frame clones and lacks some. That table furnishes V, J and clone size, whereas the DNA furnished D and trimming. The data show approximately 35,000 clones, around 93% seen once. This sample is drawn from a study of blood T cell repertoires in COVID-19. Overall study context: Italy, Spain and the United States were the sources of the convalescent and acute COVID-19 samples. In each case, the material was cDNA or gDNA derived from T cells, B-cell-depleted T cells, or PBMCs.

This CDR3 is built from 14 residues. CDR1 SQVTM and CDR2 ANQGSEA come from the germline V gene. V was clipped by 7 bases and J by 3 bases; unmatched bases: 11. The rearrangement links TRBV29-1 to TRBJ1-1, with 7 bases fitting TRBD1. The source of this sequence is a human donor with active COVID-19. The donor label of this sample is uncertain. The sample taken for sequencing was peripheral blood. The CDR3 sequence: CSGGGGTSHTEAFF. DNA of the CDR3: TGCAGCGGAGGGGGCGGGACGTCTCACACTGAAGCTTTCTTT.